The 22 T cell receptor beta chains listed next were all sequenced from one sample in a study of T-cell memory formation after mild COVID-19. MiXCR, run by TCRdb on the 5' RACE reads, gives a single entry per CDR3 protein. The sample consists of roughly 510,000 distinct CDR3 sequences, 15% to 20% of them appearing once. The material sequenced was PBMCs or a T cell subset sorted from them (not recorded which). These TCRs come from an adult woman who had mild COVID-19 (a few samples of this study predate the infection). Cell type and time point are not known.

The rearrangement joins TRBV12-3 or TRBV12-4 to TRBJ2-1; TRBD2 agrees at 8 bases. J gave up 10 bases and V 5 bases, and 4 bases lay outside the gene matches. The CDR3 length is 12 residues. The DNA of the CDR3 is TGTGCCAGCAGTGCCGGGACTAGAGAGCAGTTCTTC. Its translation: CASSAGTREQFF.

The table lists this clonotype with many counts. V usage is TRBV9 and J usage is TRBJ2-7; the D gene is possibly TRBD1 (6 bases). Per the germline V gene, CDR1 is SGDLS and CDR2 is YYNGEE. The CDR3 is 14 residues long. The germline V and J ends were trimmed by 7 bases and 6 bases, with 20 bases remaining between them. This chain's CDR3 is CASQGVGARSEQYF. CDR3 nucleotides: TGTGCCAGCCAAGGAGTGGGGGCTAGGAGCGAGCAGTACTTC.

This clonotype was counted between two and nine times. The chain links TRBV7-6 to TRBJ2-2; D unclear. The V end was cut by 1 base, the J end by 1 base, with 10 bases between. The germline V gene has CDR1 SGHVS and CDR2 FNYEAQ. The CDR3 loop spans 16 amino acids. CDR3 in DNA: TGTGCCAGCAGCTTAGGTTCGGCGGAGAACACCGGGGAGCTGTTTTTT. It specifies CASSLGSAENTGELFF.

CDR3 in DNA: TGTGCCAGCAGTCCGACAGGGCATGAGCAGTTCTTC. Its protein product is CASSPTGHEQFF. V and J are TRBV6-6 and TRBJ2-1; 7 bases are a match to TRBD1. Trimming took 5 bases from V and 8 from J; bases not matched to a gene: 3. The CDR3 extends over 12 amino acids. Germline V gene lookup returns CDR1 MNHNY and CDR2 SVGAGI (reference sequence).

This clonotype has more than one count but fewer than ten. The chain combines TRBV7-9 with TRBJ2-1, with 13 bases fitting TRBD2. The CDR3 is made up of 20 amino acids. V trimming: 5 bases; J trimming: 1 base; junction bases outside the gene matches: 14. Germline V lookup: CDR1 SEHNR, CDR2 FQNEAQ (reference sequence). The CDR3 region is CASSPPIGLAGDGSYNEQFF. CDR3 DNA sequence: TGTGCCAGCAGCCCCCCCATCGGACTAGCGGGAGACGGGTCCTACAATGAGCAGTTCTTC.

The table lists this clonotype with a few counts. The rearrangement joins TRBV3-1 to TRBJ2-7; TRBD2 matches 7 bases. CDR1 and CDR2 from the germline V gene are LGHDT and YNNKEL (reference sequence). The V and J ends lost 1 base and 4 bases, in that order; junction bases with no gene match: 7. The CDR3 contains 15 residues. The CDR3 protein is CASSQVSGNVYEQYF. For the CDR3, the DNA is TGTGCCAGCAGCCAAGTCAGCGGGAATGTGTACGAGCAGTACTTC.

V and J are TRBV6-2 or TRBV6-3 and TRBJ1-3, with D unresolved. CDR1 and CDR2 from the germline V gene are MNHEY and SVGEGT. V lost 9 bases to trimming and J lost 0 bases, with 18 bases between them. The CDR3 contains 16 residues. The CDR3 protein is CASLARTASSGNTIYF. CDR3 nucleotide sequence: TGTGCCAGTTTGGCCCGGACGGCGAGCTCTGGAAACACCATATATTTT.

This clonotype was seen only a few times. The chain has TRBV5-5 and TRBJ2-3; no clear D. The ends were cut back, 5 bases at V and 4 bases at J, with 5 bases in the middle. Germline V gives CDR1 SGHKS, CDR2 YYEKEE (reference sequence). The CDR3 covers 11 residues. The CDR3 loop is CASSRPDTQYF. The CDR3 region has the DNA TGTGCCAGCAGTCGTCCAGATACGCAGTATTTT. Full variable domain (outside the CDR3, taken from reference TRBV5-5 and TRBJ2-3): DAGVTQSPTHLIKTRGQQVTLRCSPISGHKSVSWYQQVLGQGPQFIFQYYEKEERGRGNFPDRFSARQFPNYSSELNVNALLLGDSALYLCASSRPDTQYFGPGTRLTVL.

This clonotype has just a few counts. The gene calls are TRBV6-1 and TRBJ2-3; possibly TRBD1 for D (9 bases). There are 19 residues in the CDR3. V was clipped by 5 bases and J by 8 bases, with 32 bases between them. Germline V lookup: CDR1 MNHNS, CDR2 SASEGT. In DNA form, the CDR3 reads TGTGCCAGCAGTTGGGGGGGGGCAGGGACAGGGAGGCGGGAGGCTACGCAGTATTTT. Translating gives CASSWGGAGTGRREATQYF.

J is TRBJ2-3 and V is TRBV12-3 or TRBV12-4; the D gene is possibly TRBD1 (6 bases). V was cut by 6 bases and J by 2 bases, with 15 bases left in between. The CDR3 sequence is 15 residues long. The CDR3 DNA is TGTGCCAGCAGGTCCGGGACAAGCAACACAGATACGCAGTATTTT. Protein sequence: CASRSGTSNTDTQYF.

The chain recombines TRBV2 with TRBJ2-1, with 7 positions matching TRBD1. The CDR3 is 17 residues long. Per germline, CDR1 SNHLY and CDR2 FYNNEI. Trimming took 8 bases from V and 0 from J; bases not matched to a gene: 13. Written as DNA, the CDR3 is TGTGCCAGCGCCCTGGTGATGACAGGGAGCTCCTACAATGAGCAGTTCTTC. Amino acid sequence: CASALVMTGSSYNEQFF. Full variable domain (missing parts from reference TRBV2 and TRBJ2-1): EPEVTQTPSHQVTQMGQEVILRCVPISNHLYFYWYRQILGQKVEFLVSFYNNEISEKSEIFDDQFSVERPDGSNFTLKIRSTKLEDSAMYFCASALVMTGSSYNEQFFGPGTRLTVL.

The chain recombines TRBV7-2 with TRBJ2-5, with D possibly being TRBD1 or TRBD2 (5 bases each). Germline V CDR1 and CDR2: SGHTA, FQGNSA. This CDR3 has 13 amino acids. Deletions cut 1 base from V and 4 bases from J, with 7 bases between. CDR3 sequence (DNA): TGTGCCAGCAGCTTAGGAGGGACAGAGACCCAGTACTTC. Translating it yields CASSLGGTETQYF.

This clonotype was recorded a few times. The chain has TRBV7-9 and TRBJ2-5; 16 bases agree with TRBD2. J was trimmed by 4 bases and V by 7 bases; bases with no gene match: 9. The CDR3 contains 17 residues. CDR1 SEHNR and CDR2 FQNEAQ come from the germline V gene (reference sequence). CDR3 sequence reads: CASTVRGLAGGSETQYF. The CDR3 coding sequence is TGTGCCAGCACCGTGAGGGGACTAGCGGGAGGGTCAGAGACCCAGTACTTC.

The chain is built from TRBV29-1 and TRBJ1-1, with 9 bases matching TRBD1. The ends lost 2 bases at V and 4 bases at J; junction bases unmatched: 5. The CDR3 runs to 14 residues. CDR1 SQVTM and CDR2 ANQGSEA come from the germline V gene. The CDR3 loop is CSVENRGRVTEAFF. The CDR3 DNA follows: TGCAGCGTTGAAAACAGGGGGCGGGTCACTGAAGCTTTCTTT. The full variable domain, its missing parts supplied by reference TRBV29-1 and TRBJ1-1, is SAVISQKPSRDICQRGTSLTIQCQVDSQVTMMFWYRQQPGQSLTLIATANQGSEATYESGFVIDKFPISRPNLTFSTLTVSNMSPEDSSIYLCSVENRGRVTEAFFGQGTRLTVV.

The chain carries TRBV15 and TRBJ2-4; 11 bases map to TRBD1. V shed 5 bases, J shed 6 bases, and the junction held 3 bases outside the gene matches. The CDR3 length is 14 residues. Germline-derived CDR1 and CDR2 are LNHNV and YYDKDF (reference sequence). CDR3 in DNA: TGTGCCACCAGCTTCGGGACAGGGGGAAACATTCAGTACTTC. Protein sequence: CATSFGTGGNIQYF.

This clonotype was seen a few times. The chain links TRBV6-5 to TRBJ2-1; perhaps TRBD2 as D (5 bases). Germline V gene lookup returns CDR1 MNHEY and CDR2 SVGAGI. The V end was cut by 0 bases, the J end by 9 bases, with 15 bases between. The CDR3 length is 15 residues. This CDR3 is CASSYSSGMMSEQFF. CDR3 nucleotides: TGTGCCAGCAGTTACTCGAGCGGAATGATGAGTGAGCAGTTCTTC.

The V gene is TRBV24-1, the J gene TRBJ1-1, with D possibly being TRBD1 (5 bases). V lost 4 bases to trimming and J lost 4 bases, with 21 bases between them. CDR1 is KGHDR and CDR2 is SFDVKD in the germline V gene. The CDR3 spans 17 residues. The CDR3 protein is CATSDFIPPRVSTEAFF. The CDR3 DNA reads as TGTGCCACCAGTGACTTTATCCCCCCCAGGGTATCCACTGAAGCTTTCTTT.

This clonotype has just a few counts. V usage is TRBV30 and J usage is TRBJ2-7; D is unclear. Germline-derived CDR1 and CDR2 are GTSNPN and SVGIG (reference sequence). The CDR3 consists of 12 residues. The V end was cut by 2 bases, the J end by 1 base, with 6 bases between. The CDR3 DNA sequence: TGTGCCTGGAGTAGGGATTCCTACGAGCAGTACTTC. It codes for CAWSRDSYEQYF.

This clonotype occurred many times. The chain recombines TRBV14 with TRBJ2-7, with TRBD1 matching over 7 bases. This CDR3 comprises 14 residues. With 4 bases clipped from V and 6 bases from J, the junction kept 9 bases outside the gene matches. The germline V gene has CDR1 SGHDN and CDR2 FVKESK. CDR3 loop: CASSPAGTASEQYF. The DNA for the CDR3 is TGTGCCAGCAGCCCCGCCGGGACAGCTAGCGAGCAGTACTTC.

The CDR3 nucleotides read TGTGCCAGCAGCCCCGGGACTATCCGGTCGAACATTCAGTACTTC. This translates into CASSPGTIRSNIQYF. The chain carries TRBV3-1 and TRBJ2-4, with 7 nucleotides matching TRBD2. Germline CDR1 is LGHDT and CDR2 is YNNKEL (reference sequence). V gave up 4 bases and J gave up 7 bases; unmatched junction bases: 10. The CDR3 has 15 amino acids.

This clonotype was recorded at least ten times. The gene calls are TRBV3-1 and TRBJ1-2; D unclear. Trimming removed 5 bases from V and 5 bases from J, with 6 bases in between. This CDR3 has 11 amino acids. Germline values: CDR1 LGHDT, CDR2 YNNKEL (reference sequence). Here the CDR3 DNA reads TGTGCCAGCAGCGGCGGGTATGGCTACACCTTC. Translation: CASSGGYGYTF. The whole variable domain, remainder taken from reference TRBV3-1 and TRBJ1-2, is DTAVSQTPKYLVTQMGNDKSIKCEQNLGHDTMYWYKQDSKKFLKIMFSYNNKELIINETVPNRFSPKSPDKAHLNLHINSLELGDSAVYFCASSGGYGYTFGSGTRLTVV.

The chain combines TRBV30 with TRBJ1-3, with TRBD1 identical over 9 bases. Germline V gene sequence: CDR1 GTSNPN, CDR2 SVGIG (reference sequence). Trimming cost V 5 bases and J 8 bases; bases outside gene matches: 10. This CDR3 contains 14 residues. Here the CDR3 reads CAWSTGQGLDTIYF. Here the CDR3 DNA reads TGTGCCTGGTCTACGGGACAGGGATTAGACACCATATATTTT.